One sample yielded the 20 T cell receptor beta chains listed below, sequenced in a study of blood T cell repertoires in COVID-19. Clones were sequenced by immunoSEQ multiplex PCR, and TCRdb holds only the in-frame ones, with some missing. The sample includes roughly 160,000 clones, more than 80% seen only once; the top ten take more than 10%. The sequenced material came from PBMCs or T cells enriched from blood (not recorded which). The source of these receptors is a man in his forties or fifties who had recovered from COVID-19.

V and J are TRBV7-9 and TRBJ1-1, with D perhaps matching TRBD1 (6 bases). The ends were cut back, 0 bases at V and 0 bases at J, with 11 bases in the middle. The CDR3 sequence is 16 residues long. Germline V gene sequence: CDR1 SEHNR, CDR2 FQNEAQ (reference sequence). The CDR3 DNA follows: TGTGCCAGCAGCTTAGCGAGGGGGGGAATGAACACTGAAGCTTTCTTT. It encodes CASSLARGGMNTEAFF.

The chain employs TRBV27 and TRBJ1-2, with 10 bases fitting TRBD1. CDR3 length equals 16 residues. CDR1 MNHEY and CDR2 SMNVEV come from the germline V gene (reference sequence). V was pared by 7 bases and J by 3 bases, with 11 bases of the junction left unmatched. The CDR3 loop reads CASTSAGTGEYYGYTF. Written as DNA, the CDR3 is TGTGCCAGCACCTCCGCGGGGACAGGGGAGTACTATGGCTACACCTTC.

V and J are TRBV10-1 and TRBJ1-5, with a weak D call TRBD1 (6 bases). Between the trimmed V and J ends, which lost 11 bases and 4 bases, there was a span of 15 bases. In germline, CDR1 is WNHNN, CDR2 SYGVQD (reference sequence). The CDR3 is 13 residues long. The CDR3 DNA follows: TGCGCCTCGAAGGGGGGGGAGAATCAGCCCCAGCATTTT. This codes for CASKGGENQPQHF.

This clone was counted once. V usage is TRBV7-2 and J usage is TRBJ2-2; tentative D call: TRBD1 (5 bases). Germline lookup yields CDR1 SGHTA and CDR2 FQGNSA. V gave up 5 bases and J gave up 0 bases, with 13 bases separating them. The CDR3 is 16 amino acids. CDR3 amino acids: CASSPRARANTGELFF. CDR3 nucleotide sequence: TGTGCCAGCAGCCCCAGGGCCCGGGCGAACACCGGGGAGCTGTTTTTT.

The rearrangement links TRBV27 to TRBJ1-5, with D maybe TRBD1 (5 bases). Germline-derived CDR1 and CDR2 are MNHEY and SMNVEV (reference sequence). The CDR3 is made up of 15 amino acids. Trimming shortened V by 8 bases and J by 3 bases, and 17 bases separated the two germline ends. CDR3 sequence reads: CASGPWGGNNQPQHF. The DNA of the CDR3 is TGTGCCAGCGGCCCGTGGGGGGGAAACAATCAGCCCCAGCATTTT.

The rearrangement uses TRBV11-2 and TRBJ2-7; 8 positions match TRBD1. V lost 5 bases, J lost 5 bases, and 20 bases stayed unmatched. Germline lookup yields CDR1 SGHAT and CDR2 FQNNGV. The CDR3 has 18 residues. In nucleotides, the CDR3 is TGTGCCAGCAGCCCCCACGCAGACAGGGGCACCCTCTTTAACGAGCAGTACTTC. It is translated as CASSPHADRGTLFNEQYF.

The genes are TRBV15 and TRBJ1-2; D may be TRBD1 (6 bases). Germline values: CDR1 LNHNV, CDR2 YYDKDF (reference sequence). V was clipped by 0 bases and J by 5 bases, with 16 bases between them. This CDR3 region has 16 residues. The CDR3 loop is CATSRETNRVGYGYTF. The CDR3 DNA reads as TGTGCCACCAGCAGAGAAACAAACAGGGTAGGGTATGGCTACACCTTC.

In this sample, this clone turned up once. The CDR3 sequence: CASSLGVAGYNEQFF. CDR3 DNA: TGTGCCAGCAGCCTAGGGGTAGCGGGGTACAATGAGCAGTTCTTC. The V gene is TRBV3-1 (or the pseudogene TRBV3-2), the J gene TRBJ2-1, with 8 bases identical to TRBD2. Germline-derived CDR1 and CDR2 are LGHDT and YNNKEL (reference sequence). J gave up 4 bases and V 4 bases, and 6 bases lay outside the gene matches. There are 15 residues in the CDR3.

In DNA, the CDR3 is TGTGCCAGCAGCGTCGGCTCTAGGGATACGCAGTATTTT. Residues: CASSVGSRDTQYF. The genes are TRBV9 and TRBJ2-3; D gene uncertain. V was clipped by 2 bases and J by 6 bases, with 10 bases between them. The CDR3 extends over 13 amino acids. CDR1 and CDR2 from the germline V gene are SGDLS and YYNGEE.

The rearrangement links TRBV7-2 to TRBJ1-3; no reliable D call. CDR3 length equals 15 residues. The V gene lost 7 bases and the J gene lost 4 bases, with 17 bases spanning the gap. Looked up from germline, CDR1 is SGHTA and CDR2 is FQGNSA. CDR3 coding DNA: TGTGCCAGCACCGAGACACGGACTTCGGGAAACACCATATATTTT. Translated: CASTETRTSGNTIYF.

The chain uses TRBV7-9 and TRBJ1-3; TRBD1 matches at 11 bases. V dropped 5 bases and J dropped 1; count of bases not matched to a gene: 7. Germline CDR1 SEHNR, CDR2 FQNEAQ (reference sequence). This CDR3 contains 17 residues. The CDR3, as DNA: TGTGCCAGCAGCCCTCGGACAGGGGGCAAATCTGGAAACACCATATATTTT. Translating it yields CASSPRTGGKSGNTIYF.

The sample holds one count of this clone. The chain uses TRBV7-6 and TRBJ2-2, with TRBD2 matching over 10 bases. The length of the CDR3 is 16 residues. Germline V gene data show CDR1 as SGHVS and CDR2 as FNYEAQ. V lost 3 bases, J lost 5 bases, and 6 bases stayed unmatched. DNA of the CDR3: TGTGCCAGCAGCTTGCTAGCGGGGGTCGAAACCGGGGAGCTGTTTTTT. It specifies CASSLLAGVETGELFF.

The chain combines TRBV20-1 with TRBJ2-5, with a tentative D call TRBD1 (5 bases). Germline assignment: CDR1 DFQATT and CDR2 SNEGSKA (reference sequence). The CDR3 extends over 11 amino acids. Trimming took off 6 bases at V and 2 bases at J, with 7 bases between the two ends. The CDR3 DNA reads as TGCAGTGCCAGGGATCAAGAGACCCAGTACTTC. This codes for CSARDQETQYF.

This chain uses TRBV14 with TRBJ1-2, with D perhaps matching TRBD1 (5 bases). CDR3 length: 13 amino acids. The ends were cut back, 0 bases at V and 8 bases at J, with 10 bases in the middle. CDR1 is SGHDN and CDR2 is FVKESK in the germline V gene. Here the CDR3 reads CASSQDRRGGYTF. DNA for the CDR3: TGTGCCAGCAGCCAAGACCGGCGGGGCGGCTACACCTTC.

The chain combines TRBV19 with TRBJ1-1; TRBD1 matches at 7 bases. V lost 6 bases and J lost 3; bases outside the gene matches: 10. Germline V CDR1 and CDR2: LNHDA, SQIVND (reference sequence). The CDR3 has 15 residues. The CDR3 here is CASRLQGLIDTEAFF. The CDR3 DNA follows: TGTGCCAGTAGATTACAGGGGTTGATTGACACTGAAGCTTTCTTT.

CDR3 sequence: CSALWGGANNEQFF. The CDR3 DNA follows: TGCAGCGCCCTCTGGGGGGGGGCTAACAATGAGCAGTTCTTC. The chain joins TRBV29-1 to TRBJ2-1; D might be TRBD2 (7 bases). The CDR3 extends over 14 amino acids. In germline, CDR1 is SQVTM, CDR2 ANQGSEA. V gave up 7 bases and J gave up 5 bases, with 18 bases separating them.

This chain joins TRBV12-2 and TRBJ1-2; the table's D call, TRBD1, has no DNA check behind it. TRBV12-2 has pseudogene status. There are 14 residues in the CDR3. The CDR3 DNA is TGTGCAAGTCGCTTCTCAGGGCACCTCTATGGCTACACCTTC. Encoded protein: CASRFSGHLYGYTF.

V usage is TRBV4-1 and J usage is TRBJ2-2; 7 nucleotides line up with TRBD1. After removal of 4 bases from V and 7 bases from J, the junction contained 12 bases not matched to a gene. The CDR3 runs to 16 residues. Germline V gives CDR1 MGHRA, CDR2 YSYEKL. In nucleotides, the CDR3 is TGCGCCAGCAGCCGAGGACGATTTACAGGGGACGGGGAGCTGTTTTTT. Translated: CASSRGRFTGDGELFF.

The table lists this clone with a few counts. This chain's CDR3 is CASTSRAQGNEQFF. Here the CDR3 DNA reads TGTGCCAGCACCTCTAGGGCCCAGGGCAATGAGCAGTTCTTC. The chain uses TRBV11-2 and TRBJ2-1; a weak D match, TRBD1 (5 bases). The ends were cut back, 7 bases at V and 6 bases at J, with 16 bases in the middle. The CDR3 sequence is 14 residues long. From germline, CDR1 is SGHAT and CDR2 FQNNGV. The variable domain in full, with the rest retrieved from reference TRBV11-2 and TRBJ2-1, is EAGVAQSPRYKIIEKRQSVAFWCNPISGHATLYWYQQILGQGPKLLIQFQNNGVVDDSQLPKDRFSAERLKGVDSTLKIQPAKLEDSAVYLCASTSRAQGNEQFFGPGTRLTVL.

V gene TRBV19 combines with J gene TRBJ1-4; a possible D gene is TRBD1 (6 bases). The V gene lost 3 bases and the J gene lost 8 bases, with 16 bases spanning the gap. The CDR3 is 15 amino acids. CDR1 and CDR2 from the germline V gene are LNHDA and SQIVND (reference sequence). The CDR3 protein is CASSINREQREKLFF. The CDR3 nucleotides read TGTGCCAGTAGTATCAACAGGGAGCAAAGGGAAAAACTGTTTTTT.